These T cell receptor beta chains were read from a single sample in a study of blood T cell repertoires in COVID-19. Sequencing used immunoSEQ multiplex PCR; TCRdb keeps in-frame clones, though not all of them. The sample has about 12,000 clones; 80% to 95% are singletons. Source material: peripheral blood. The receptor set was obtained from an older woman with active COVID-19. Each CDR3 is given without its conserved first and last residue.

TRBV11-3,TRBJ2-5,ASSGTGIETQY
TRBV24-1,TRBJ2-6,ATSDRQVTGANVLT
TRBV27,TRBJ2-2,ASRPRGVRAGELF
TRBV18,TRBJ2-7,ASSPPNYSYEQY
TRBV6-5,TRBJ2-1,ATKRDSYNEQF
TRBV6-2/TRBV6-3,TRBJ1-2,ASSYGRTSGSYT
TRBV6-2/TRBV6-3,TRBJ1-2,ASSPRRGSLGGYT
TRBV5-1,TRBJ2-3,ASSLGLAGSTDTQY
TRBV14,TRBJ1-6,ASSSWGESPLH
TRBV11-3,TRBJ2-7,ASSAHLAGTIYEQY
TRBV5-5,TRBJ2-1,ASSEALQGSYMYNEQF
TRBV10-1,TRBJ2-1,ASSEGLAGDNEQF
TRBV9,TRBJ1-4,ASSVAGGLIEKLF
TRBV19,TRBJ1-4,ASSIGFSRQGEEKLF
TRBV5-6,TRBJ2-1,ASSFRTSGTYNEQF
TRBV19,TRBJ2-2,ASNPGTGGWAGELF
TRBV28,TRBJ2-5,ASSSSGTEGTQY
TRBV6-2/TRBV6-3,TRBJ2-7,ASSAPSGVRAYEQY
TRBV23-1,TRBJ2-7,ASSQFRGLAGVRLYEQY
TRBV28,TRBJ1-4,ASSFPLQGALEKLF
TRBV7-2,TRBJ2-7,ASSLVGTGDEQY
TRBV4-3,TRBJ1-4,ASSPTGNRENEKLF
TRBV3-1/TRBV3-2,TRBJ2-2,ASSPWTSGKRGELF
TRBV7-2,TRBJ1-1,ASSTRQGATEAF
TRBV3-1/TRBV3-2,TRBJ1-1,ASRQKDRAAEAF
TRBV5-4,TRBJ1-4,ASSFKGPATNEKLF
TRBV7-2,TRBJ2-1,ASSLAAQRERNEQF
TRBV6-1,TRBJ2-7,ASSGGTSGASYEQY
TRBV3-1/TRBV3-2,TRBJ1-2,ASSQGGLRGGYT
TRBV29-1,TRBJ1-1,SGSSVGTEAF
TRBV28,TRBJ1-3,ASSLYPSSGNTIY
TRBV24-1,TRBJ2-5,ATSEGWGTGMETQY
TRBV11-3,TRBJ2-3,ASSPGQGLVTQY
TRBV23-1,TRBJ1-6,ASSQWRDRGKISYNSPLH
TRBV27,TRBJ2-1,ASRIGTSGYNEQF
TRBV11-2,TRBJ2-1,ASSKRGLAPSSYNEQF
TRBV3-1/TRBV3-2,TRBJ1-6,ASSPDRDNSPLH
TRBV19,TRBJ2-1,ASMGGGPYNEQF
TRBV20-1,TRBJ2-3,SASVGLAGLTDTQY
TRBV3-1/TRBV3-2,TRBJ2-1,ASSLTSGGQF
TRBV6-2/TRBV6-3,TRBJ2-1,ASSYGTSGNNEQF
TRBV7-2,TRBJ2-5,ASSEGLAGGAQETQY
TRBV3-1/TRBV3-2,TRBJ2-4,ASSPRGGTQNIQY
TRBV28,TRBJ1-2,ASSSGQVANYGYT
TRBV19,TRBJ2-3,ASMFLAGSTDTQY
TRBV19,TRBJ1-6,ASRPTVSYNSPLH
TRBV19,TRBJ2-7,ASSTSGRAYEQY
TRBV6-2/TRBV6-3,TRBJ1-1,ASSPVGQGDTEAF
TRBV10-1,TRBJ2-7,ASSEQGAYEQY
TRBV7-6,TRBJ2-3,ASSSGTSAATGTDTQY
TRBV10-2,TRBJ2-7,ASRTGGSYEQY
TRBV6-5,TRBJ1-2,ASSRWKSGYGYT
TRBV25-1,TRBJ1-2,ASSEISRCGYGYT
TRBV18,TRBJ1-4,ASSPIQQGEKLF
TRBV4-1,TRBJ2-7,ASSAESGTSGWKEQY
TRBV30,TRBJ2-2,AWRTGENTGELF
TRBV3-1/TRBV3-2,TRBJ1-1,ASSQGQEAF
TRBV6-5,TRBJ2-7,ASSYGTGGLNEQY
TRBV7-6,TRBJ2-1,ASSLSAGEQF
TRBV6-5,TRBJ2-1,ASSLAGEGHEQF